The present TCR beta chain was sequenced within a study of shared clonotypes between healthy human individuals. Study-wide background: A few men and a couple of women, aged 18 to 49, were donors.

Sequenced by immunoSEQ multiplex PCR; TCRdb stores in-frame clones only, minus some. Among more than 500,000 clones listed, around 96% were seen once. Naive CD8 cells lacked CD45RO, underwent positive selection for CCR7 and left out terminally differentiated effector memory CD45RA+ cells. V was cut by 2 bases and J by 0 bases, with 7 bases left in between. CDR1 is SNHLY and CDR2 is FYNNEI in the germline V gene. This CDR3 contains 14 residues. This chain links TRBV2 with TRBJ1-2; unclear D gene. Material: naive CD8+ T cells sorted from blood. The clonotype was recovered from a woman in her 30s in good health. CDR3 loop: CASSERGPNYGYTF. Here the CDR3 DNA reads TGTGCCAGCAGTGAAAGAGGACCTAACTATGGCTACACCTTC.